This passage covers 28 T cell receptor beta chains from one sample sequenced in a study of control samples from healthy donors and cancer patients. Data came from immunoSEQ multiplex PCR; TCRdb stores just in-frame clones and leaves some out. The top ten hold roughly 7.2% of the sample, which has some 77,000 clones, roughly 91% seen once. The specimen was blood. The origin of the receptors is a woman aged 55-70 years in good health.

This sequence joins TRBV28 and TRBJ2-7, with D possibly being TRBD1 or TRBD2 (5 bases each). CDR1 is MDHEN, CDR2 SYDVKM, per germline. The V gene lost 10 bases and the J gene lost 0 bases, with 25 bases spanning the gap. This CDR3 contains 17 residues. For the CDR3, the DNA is TGTGCCACCGGACCGCCGGGACGCCTAAGGAGCTCCTACGAGCAGTACTTC. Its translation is CATGPPGRLRSSYEQYF.

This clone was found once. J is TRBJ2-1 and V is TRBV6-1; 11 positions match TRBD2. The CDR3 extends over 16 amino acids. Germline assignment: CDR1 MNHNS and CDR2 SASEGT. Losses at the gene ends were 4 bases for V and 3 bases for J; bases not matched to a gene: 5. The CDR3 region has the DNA TGTGCCAGCAGTGGACTCCTAGCGGGAGGCTACAATGAGCAGTTCTTC. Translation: CASSGLLAGGYNEQFF.

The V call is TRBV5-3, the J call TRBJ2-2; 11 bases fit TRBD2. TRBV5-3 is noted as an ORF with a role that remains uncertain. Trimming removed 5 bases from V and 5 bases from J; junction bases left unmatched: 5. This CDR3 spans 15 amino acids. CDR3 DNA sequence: TGTGCCAGAAGATTTAGCGGGAGGGTTACCGGGGAGCTGTTTTTT. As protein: CARRFSGRVTGELFF.

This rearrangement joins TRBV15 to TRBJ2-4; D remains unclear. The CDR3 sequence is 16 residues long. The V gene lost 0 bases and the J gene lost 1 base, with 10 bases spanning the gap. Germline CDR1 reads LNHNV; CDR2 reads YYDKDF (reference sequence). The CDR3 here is CATSRDRQQAKNIQYF. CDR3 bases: TGTGCCACCAGCAGAGACAGACAACAGGCCAAAAACATTCAGTACTTC.

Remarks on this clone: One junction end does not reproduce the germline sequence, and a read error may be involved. The CDR3 reads CASIYTLGQASFGYTF. CDR3 bases: TGTGCCAGCATTTACACCCTTGGACAGGCCTCCTTCGGCTACACCTTC. The chain combines TRBV6-5 with TRBJ1-2; the match to TRBD1 covers 7 bases. Germline V gives CDR1 MNHEY, CDR2 SVGAGI. The CDR3 sequence is 16 residues long.

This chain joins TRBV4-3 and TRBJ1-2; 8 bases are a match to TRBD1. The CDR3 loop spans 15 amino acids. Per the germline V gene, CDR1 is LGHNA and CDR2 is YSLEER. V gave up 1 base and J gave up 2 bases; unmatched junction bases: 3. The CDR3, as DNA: TGCGCCAGCAGCCAAGCGACAGGGGCGAACTATGGCTACACCTTC. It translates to CASSQATGANYGYTF.

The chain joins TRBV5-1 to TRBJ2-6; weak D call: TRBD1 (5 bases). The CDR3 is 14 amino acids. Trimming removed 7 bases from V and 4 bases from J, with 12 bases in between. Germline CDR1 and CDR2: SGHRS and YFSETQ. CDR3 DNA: TGCGCCAGCTCGCAGGGTACGGGGGCCAACGTCCTGACTTTC. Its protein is CASSQGTGANVLTF.

DNA for the CDR3: TGCGCCAGCAGCTTGATGGGGGGCGGTGAAGCTTTCTTT. This sequence encodes CASSLMGGGEAFF. The chain couples TRBV5-1 to TRBJ1-1; tentatively, D is TRBD1 (6 bases). This CDR3 has 13 amino acids. Germline V gene data show CDR1 as SGHRS and CDR2 as YFSETQ. V dropped 1 base and J dropped 7 bases, with 11 bases sitting between them.

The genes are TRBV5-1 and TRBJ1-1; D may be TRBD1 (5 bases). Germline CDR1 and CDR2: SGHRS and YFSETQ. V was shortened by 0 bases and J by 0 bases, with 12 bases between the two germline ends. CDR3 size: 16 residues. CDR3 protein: CASSLGAGSMNTEAFF. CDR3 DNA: TGCGCCAGCAGCTTGGGGGCAGGGTCGATGAACACTGAAGCTTTCTTT.

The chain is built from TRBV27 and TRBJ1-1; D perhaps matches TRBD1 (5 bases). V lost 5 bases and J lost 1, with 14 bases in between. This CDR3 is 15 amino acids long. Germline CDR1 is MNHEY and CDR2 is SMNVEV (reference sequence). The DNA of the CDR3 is TGTGCCAGCAGTCCGGGACGGCCAACGAACACTGAAGCTTTCTTT. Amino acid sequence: CASSPGRPTNTEAFF.

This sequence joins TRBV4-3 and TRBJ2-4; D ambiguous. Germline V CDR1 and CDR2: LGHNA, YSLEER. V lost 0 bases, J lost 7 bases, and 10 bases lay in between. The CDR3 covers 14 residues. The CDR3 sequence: CASSQDSRKNIQYF. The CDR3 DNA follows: TGCGCCAGCAGCCAAGATAGTAGGAAGAACATTCAGTACTTC.

CDR3 in DNA: TGTGCCAGCAGCCCAGGGGGCCTACCTAATGAAAAACTGTTTTTT. This sequence encodes CASSPGGLPNEKLFF. This chain links TRBV9 with TRBJ1-4, with TRBD1 matching over 8 bases. The V and J ends lost 4 bases and 3 bases, in that order; junction bases with no gene match: 5. This CDR3 has 15 amino acids. CDR1 and CDR2 (germline): SGDLS, YYNGEE.

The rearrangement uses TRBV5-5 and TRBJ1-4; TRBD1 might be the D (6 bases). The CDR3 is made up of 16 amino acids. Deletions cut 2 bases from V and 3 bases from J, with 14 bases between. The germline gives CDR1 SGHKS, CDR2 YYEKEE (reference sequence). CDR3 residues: CASSLLAGQPNEKLFF. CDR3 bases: TGTGCCAGCAGCTTACTAGCGGGACAACCTAATGAAAAACTGTTTTTT.

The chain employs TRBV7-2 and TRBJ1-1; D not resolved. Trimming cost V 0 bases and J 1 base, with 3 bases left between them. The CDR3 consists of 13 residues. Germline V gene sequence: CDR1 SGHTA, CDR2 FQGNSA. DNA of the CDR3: TGTGCCAGCAGCTTAGCGAGGAACACTGAAGCTTTCTTT. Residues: CASSLARNTEAFF.

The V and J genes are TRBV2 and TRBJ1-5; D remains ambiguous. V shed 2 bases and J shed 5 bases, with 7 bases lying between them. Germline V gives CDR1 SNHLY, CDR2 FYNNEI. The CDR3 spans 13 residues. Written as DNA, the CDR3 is TGTGCCAGCAGTGAATATGACGATCAGCCCCAGCATTTT. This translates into CASSEYDDQPQHF.

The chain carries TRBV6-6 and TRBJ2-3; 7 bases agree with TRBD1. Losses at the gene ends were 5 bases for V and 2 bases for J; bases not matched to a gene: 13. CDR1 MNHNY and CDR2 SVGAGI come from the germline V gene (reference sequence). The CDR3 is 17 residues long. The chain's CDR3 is CASSPLSGGRTTDTQYF. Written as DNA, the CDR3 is TGTGCCAGCAGTCCCCTATCAGGGGGTCGCACCACAGATACGCAGTATTTT.

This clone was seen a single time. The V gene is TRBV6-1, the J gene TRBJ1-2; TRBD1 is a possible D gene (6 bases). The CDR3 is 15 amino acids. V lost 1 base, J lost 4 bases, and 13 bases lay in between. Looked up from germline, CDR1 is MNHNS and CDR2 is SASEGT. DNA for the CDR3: TGTGCCAGCAGTGAAGGTGGGGGCATTCCCTATGGCTACACCTTC. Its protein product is CASSEGGGIPYGYTF.

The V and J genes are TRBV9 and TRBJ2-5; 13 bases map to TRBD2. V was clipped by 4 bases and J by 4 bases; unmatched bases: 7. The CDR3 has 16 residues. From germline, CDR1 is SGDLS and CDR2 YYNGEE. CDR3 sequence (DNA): TGTGCCAGCAGCAGACTAGCGGGGGGCCGATCAGAGACCCAGTACTTC. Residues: CASSRLAGGRSETQYF. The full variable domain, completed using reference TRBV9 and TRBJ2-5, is DSGVTQTPKHLITATGQRVTLRCSPRSGDLSVYWYQQSLDQGLQFLIQYYNGEERAKGNILERFSAQQFPDLHSELNLSSLELGDSALYFCASSRLAGGRSETQYFGPGTRLLVL.

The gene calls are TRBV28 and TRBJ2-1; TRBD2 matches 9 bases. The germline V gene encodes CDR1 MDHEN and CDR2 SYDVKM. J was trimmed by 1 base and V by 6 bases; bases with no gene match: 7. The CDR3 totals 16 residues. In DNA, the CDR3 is TGTGCCAGCAGCTCCGGGACTAGCTATTCCTACAATGAGCAGTTCTTC. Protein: CASSSGTSYSYNEQFF.

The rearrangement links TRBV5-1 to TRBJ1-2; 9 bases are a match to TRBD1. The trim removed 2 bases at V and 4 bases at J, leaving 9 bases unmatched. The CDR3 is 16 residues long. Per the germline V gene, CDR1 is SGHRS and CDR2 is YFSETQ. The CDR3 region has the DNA TGCGCCAGCAGCTTTTCCGGGGACAGGGTCGGCTATGGCTACACCTTC. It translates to CASSFSGDRVGYGYTF.

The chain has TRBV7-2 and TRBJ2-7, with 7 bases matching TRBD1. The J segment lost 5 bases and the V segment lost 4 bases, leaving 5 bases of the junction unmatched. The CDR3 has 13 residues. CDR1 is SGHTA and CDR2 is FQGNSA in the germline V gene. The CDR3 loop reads CASSSQGSHEQYF. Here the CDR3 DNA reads TGTGCCAGCAGCTCACAGGGGTCCCACGAGCAGTACTTC.

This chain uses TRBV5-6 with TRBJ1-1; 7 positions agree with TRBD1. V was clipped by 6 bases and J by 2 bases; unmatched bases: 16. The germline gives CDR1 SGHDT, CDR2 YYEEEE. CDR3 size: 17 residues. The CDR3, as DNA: TGTGCCAGCAACCTCCCCCGGGGGGGACAGCCTAACACTGAAGCTTTCTTT. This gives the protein CASNLPRGGQPNTEAFF.

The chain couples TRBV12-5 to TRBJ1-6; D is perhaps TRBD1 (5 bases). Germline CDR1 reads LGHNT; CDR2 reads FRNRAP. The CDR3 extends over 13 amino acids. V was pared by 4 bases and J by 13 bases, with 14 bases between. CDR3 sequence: CASGSPGKAPLHF. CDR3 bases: TGTGCTAGTGGTTCACCAGGGAAAGCGCCCCTCCACTTT.

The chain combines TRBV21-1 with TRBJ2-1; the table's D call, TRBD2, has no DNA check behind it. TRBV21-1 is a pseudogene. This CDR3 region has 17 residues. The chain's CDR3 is CASSKGGCGGPGNEQFF. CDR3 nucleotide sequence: TGTGCCAGCAGCAAAGGGGGCTGCGGGGGGCCCGGCAATGAGCAGTTCTTC.

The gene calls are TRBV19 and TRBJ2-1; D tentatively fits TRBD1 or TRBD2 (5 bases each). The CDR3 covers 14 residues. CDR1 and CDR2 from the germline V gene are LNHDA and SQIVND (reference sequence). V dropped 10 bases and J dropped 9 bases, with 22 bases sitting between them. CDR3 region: CATRRDPQATEQFF. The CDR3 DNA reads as TGTGCCACCCGCCGGGACCCCCAGGCCACTGAGCAGTTCTTC.

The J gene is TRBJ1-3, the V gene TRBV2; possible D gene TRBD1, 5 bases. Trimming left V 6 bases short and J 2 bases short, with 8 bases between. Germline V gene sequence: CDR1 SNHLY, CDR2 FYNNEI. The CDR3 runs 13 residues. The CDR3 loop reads CASSLDTGNTIYF. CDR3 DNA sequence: TGTGCCAGCAGCTTGGACACTGGAAACACCATATATTTT.

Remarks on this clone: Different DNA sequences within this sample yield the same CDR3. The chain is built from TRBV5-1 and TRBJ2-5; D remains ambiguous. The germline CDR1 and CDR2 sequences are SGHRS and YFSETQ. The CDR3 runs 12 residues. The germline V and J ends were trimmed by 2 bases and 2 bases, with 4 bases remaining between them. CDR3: CASSLGQETQYF. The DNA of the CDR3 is TGCGCCAGCAGCTTAGGTCAAGAGACCCAGTACTTC.

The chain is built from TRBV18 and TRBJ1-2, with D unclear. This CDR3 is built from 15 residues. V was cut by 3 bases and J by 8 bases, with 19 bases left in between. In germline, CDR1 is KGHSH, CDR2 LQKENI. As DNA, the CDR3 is TGTGCCAGCTCACCCTCCTCCGGCCGCGGGGAGGGCTACACCTTC. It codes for CASSPSSGRGEGYTF. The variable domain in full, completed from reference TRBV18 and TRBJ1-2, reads NAGVMQNPRHLVRRRGQEARLRCSPMKGHSHVYWYRQLPEEGLKFMVYLQKENIIDESGMPKERFSAEFPKEGPSILRIQQVVRGDSAAYFCASSPSSGRGEGYTFGSGTRLTVV.